The 21 T cell receptor beta chains reported below all come from one sample, sequenced in a study of T cells in Graves' hyperthyroidism and ophthalmopathy. TCR beta CDR3 regions were amplified from RNA transcripts. The TCR CDR3 first-round RT-PCR relied on the HTBI primer set. TCRdb processed the multiplex PCR reads anew with MiXCR; each CDR3 protein has one entry. This repertoire shows 130,000 to 150,000 distinct CDR3 sequences, approximately 20% found once; its top ten account for 60% to 70%. Sequencing was done on a sample of blood. The receptors come from a woman aged 45-65 years with Graves' hyperthyroidism that later progressed to Graves' ophthalmopathy.

This clonotype was counted ten times or more. The V gene is TRBV5-1, the J gene TRBJ2-2; 13 bases agree with TRBD2. V was pared by 2 bases and J by 1 base, with 8 bases of the junction left unmatched. Germline loops: CDR1 SGHRS, CDR2 YFSETQ. CDR3 size: 19 residues. The CDR3 region is CASSFRTSGSKGNTGELFF. In nucleotides, the CDR3 is TGCGCCAGCAGCTTTCGGACTAGCGGGAGCAAAGGGAACACCGGGGAGCTGTTTTTT.

V usage is TRBV15 and J usage is TRBJ2-3; D perhaps matches TRBD1 (6 bases). From germline, CDR1 is LNHNV and CDR2 YYDKDF (reference sequence). With 5 bases removed from V and 1 base from J, the gap between germline ends came to 13 bases. This CDR3 contains 15 residues. The CDR3 coding sequence is TGTGCCACCAGCCCTCGCCGACAGGGCACAGATACGCAGTATTTT. It translates to CATSPRRQGTDTQYF.

A remark on this clonotype: This may be a read error, as it is one base from a much larger clone. The DNA for the CDR3 is TGTGCCAGCTCACGGCAGGGGGATAGGGGCAGCGAGCAGTACTTC. Translation: CASSRQGDRGSEQYF. The rearrangement uses TRBV18 and TRBJ2-7, with TRBD1 matching over 7 bases. The CDR3 has 15 residues. V shed 4 bases, J shed 6 bases, and the junction held 12 bases outside the gene matches. CDR1 is KGHSH and CDR2 is LQKENI in the germline V gene.

J is TRBJ1-5 and V is TRBV12-3 or TRBV12-4; D is possibly TRBD1 (5 bases). V shed 6 bases and J shed 7 bases, with 25 bases lying between them. CDR3 length: 17 residues. The chain's CDR3 is CASSLLGSGQGGQPQHF. In nucleotides, the CDR3 is TGTGCCAGCAGCCTACTCGGGAGTGGGCAGGGAGGACAGCCCCAGCATTTT.

This clonotype was detected ten times or more. The chain links TRBV3-1 to TRBJ1-1, with D tentatively TRBD1 (6 bases). V was pared by 3 bases and J by 11 bases, with 16 bases between. The CDR3 spans 13 residues. Germline values: CDR1 LGHDT, CDR2 YNNKEL (reference sequence). As DNA, the CDR3 is TGTGCCAGCAGCCAGGGGGCGATTTCTCGGGCTTTCTTT. As protein: CASSQGAISRAFF.

V and J are TRBV20-1 and TRBJ2-6; D not resolved. CDR1 DFQATT and CDR2 SNEGSKA come from the germline V gene (reference sequence). Trimming took 0 bases from V and 0 from J, leaving 15 bases between them. The CDR3 length is 18 residues. The CDR3 DNA is TGCAGTGCTAGAGATCTGGGTGACCTCTCCTCTGGGGCCAACGTCCTGACTTTC. Protein: CSARDLGDLSSGANVLTF.

This clonotype showed up many times. CDR3 coding DNA: TGCGCCAGCAGCTTGGTCGGAGGGGCCTACGAGCAGTACTTC. This codes for CASSLVGGAYEQYF. The rearrangement joins TRBV5-1 to TRBJ2-7, with D possibly TRBD2 on 6 matching bases. Germline CDR1 reads SGHRS; CDR2 reads YFSETQ. The CDR3 consists of 14 residues. With 0 bases removed from V and 2 bases from J, the gap between germline ends came to 9 bases. The full variable domain, completed using reference TRBV5-1 and TRBJ2-7, is KAGVTQTPRYLIKTRGQQVTLSCSPISGHRSVSWYQQTPGQGLQFLFEYFSETQRNKGNFPGRFSGRQFSNSRSEMNVSTLELGDSALYLCASSLVGGAYEQYFGPGTRLTVT.

Ten or more counts support this clonotype. V gene TRBV6-1 combines with J gene TRBJ2-7, with D hard to call. Deletions cut 6 bases from V and 0 bases from J, with 12 bases between. Germline V gene data show CDR1 as MNHNS and CDR2 as SASEGT. The length of the CDR3 is 14 residues. The CDR3 coding sequence is TGTGCCAGCAGGGTGACAATTTCCTCCTACGAGCAGTACTTC. Encoded protein: CASRVTISSYEQYF.

There are many counts of this clonotype. The rearrangement joins TRBV7-9 to TRBJ1-1; D uncertain. The V and J ends lost 1 base and 1 base respectively, with 10 bases between them. Germline CDR1 is SEHNR and CDR2 is FQNEAQ (reference sequence). This CDR3 region has 15 residues. The CDR3 coding sequence is TGTGCCAGCAGCTTAGGCCTCACAGAGAACACTGAAGCTTTCTTT. This translates into CASSLGLTENTEAFF.

In this sample, this clonotype turned up a few times. The chain carries TRBV29-1 and TRBJ2-1; D possibly corresponds to TRBD2 (5 bases). The CDR3 sequence is 14 residues long. In germline, CDR1 is SQVTM, CDR2 ANQGSEA. V shed 5 bases and J shed 4 bases, with 15 bases lying between them. The CDR3 loop is CSVYLGLNYNEQFF. CDR3 nucleotides: TGCAGCGTTTACTTAGGACTGAATTACAATGAGCAGTTCTTC.

This chain links TRBV4-2 with TRBJ2-7, with 10 nucleotides matching TRBD2. In germline, CDR1 is LGHNA, CDR2 YNFKEQ. The CDR3 contains 18 residues. The V gene end was trimmed by 3 bases and the J gene end by 2 bases; junction bases not matched to a gene: 13. The CDR3 protein is CASSQEDTSGNSPYEQYF. The CDR3, as DNA: TGTGCCAGCAGCCAGGAAGACACTAGCGGGAACTCTCCCTACGAGCAGTACTTC.

The V and J genes are TRBV19 and TRBJ1-2; D unclear. The V end lost 11 bases, the J end lost 1 base, and 14 bases lay between the germline ends. Germline lookup yields CDR1 LNHDA and CDR2 SQIVND (reference sequence). This CDR3 comprises 13 residues. Written as DNA, the CDR3 is TGTGCCGGTGTCCGTGGTCATAACTATGGCTACACCTTC. Translating it yields CAGVRGHNYGYTF.

There are many counts of this clonotype. The gene calls are TRBV6-5 and TRBJ1-2, with D maybe TRBD1 (5 bases). The CDR3 sequence is 16 residues long. V was cut by 4 bases and J by 4 bases, with 19 bases left in between. Germline CDR1 MNHEY, CDR2 SVGAGI. The CDR3 bases are TGTGCCAGCAGTTTCCTGACAGCGGGGGTGAGCTATGGCTACACCTTC. It encodes CASSFLTAGVSYGYTF.

In this sample, this clonotype turned up a few times. The chain has TRBV18 and TRBJ2-7; D is uncertain. Germline CDR1 KGHSH, CDR2 LQKENI. V was shortened by 5 bases and J by 0 bases, with 5 bases between the two germline ends. This CDR3 comprises 12 residues. Written as DNA, the CDR3 is TGTGCCAGCTCATCGAACTCCTACGAGCAGTACTTC. Its translation is CASSSNSYEQYF.

The chain has TRBV6-2 or TRBV6-3 and TRBJ2-1, with TRBD2 matching over 11 bases. V lost 5 bases and J lost 7; bases outside the gene matches: 25. CDR3 length: 21 amino acids. Germline values: CDR1 MNHEY, CDR2 SVGEGT. CDR3 residues: CASSAPATSSGRAKEYNEQFF. In DNA, the CDR3 is TGTGCCAGCAGTGCACCAGCGACTAGTAGCGGGAGGGCGAAGGAGTATAATGAGCAGTTCTTC.

At least ten counts were recorded for this clonotype. The chain couples TRBV7-8 to TRBJ2-7; D might be TRBD1 (6 bases). V was clipped by 3 bases and J by 0 bases, with 12 bases between them. CDR3 length equals 15 residues. Per the germline V gene, CDR1 is SGHVS and CDR2 is FQNEAQ. The CDR3 is CASSFSGTRSYEQYF. CDR3 sequence (DNA): TGTGCCAGCAGCTTCTCCGGGACACGCTCCTACGAGCAGTACTTC.

A few counts support this clonotype. The chain links TRBV5-4 to TRBJ2-5; unclear D gene. Trimming cost V 2 bases and J 5 bases, with 10 bases left between them. In germline, CDR1 is SGHNT, CDR2 YYREEE (reference sequence). The CDR3 consists of 13 residues. CDR3 in amino acids: CASSFDVQETQYF. As DNA, the CDR3 is TGTGCCAGCAGCTTTGACGTCCAGGAGACCCAGTACTTC.

In its sample, this clonotype is medium-sized. The rearrangement joins TRBV5-1 to TRBJ1-2; D call uncertain. CDR3 length equals 14 residues. The V end lost 6 bases, the J end lost 0 bases, and 12 bases lay between the germline ends. Per germline, CDR1 SGHRS and CDR2 YFSETQ. This CDR3 is CASTSEPSNYGYTF. The CDR3 coding sequence is TGCGCCAGCACCTCGGAACCCTCTAACTATGGCTACACCTTC.

CDR3 amino acids: CASSRGQGFYNEQFF. In DNA form, the CDR3 reads TGTGCCAGCAGTCGGGGACAGGGGTTTTACAATGAGCAGTTCTTC. The rearrangement links TRBV6-1 to TRBJ2-1, with 10 bases that match TRBD1. With V trimmed by 5 bases and J by 4 bases, 5 bases remained unmatched. The CDR3 runs 15 residues. Germline V gives CDR1 MNHNS, CDR2 SASEGT.

The chain joins TRBV20-1 to TRBJ2-7, with 8 bases that match TRBD1. Germline assignment: CDR1 DFQATT and CDR2 SNEGSKA (reference sequence). The CDR3 loop spans 14 amino acids. V was clipped by 0 bases and J by 3 bases; unmatched bases: 4. CDR3 residues: CSARDPGGIYEQYF. The DNA of the CDR3 is TGCAGTGCTAGAGATCCAGGGGGCATCTACGAGCAGTACTTC.

In this sample, this clonotype turned up a few times. This chain uses TRBV12-3 or TRBV12-4 with TRBJ2-1, with a tentative D call TRBD2 (6 bases). The CDR3 covers 13 residues. V was cut by 2 bases and J by 6 bases, with 8 bases left in between. This chain's CDR3 is CASSLLAANEQFF. The CDR3 bases are TGTGCCAGCAGTTTATTAGCGGCCAATGAGCAGTTCTTC.